Listed here are 29 T cell receptor beta chains from one sample, sequenced in a study of Graves' ophthalmopathy and Graves' hyperthyroidism. RNA transcripts were the template, and TCR beta CDR3 regions were amplified from them. An opening RT-PCR round employed HTBI primers and preceded a second-round multiplex PCR. MiXCR was run by TCRdb on the multiplex PCR reads, yielding one entry per CDR3 protein. The repertoire holds about 550,000 distinct CDR3 sequences, 39% seen once, with about 4.1% in the top ten. The sequencing input was peripheral blood or thyroid tissue (not recorded which). Receptors were obtained from an adult man with Graves' hyperthyroidism.

This clonotype was found many times. The V and J genes are TRBV13 and TRBJ1-1; 8 nucleotides match TRBD1. Trimming at V came to 3 bases and at J to 5 bases, leaving 8 bases not matched to a gene. Germline V gene data show CDR1 as PRHDT and CDR2 as FYEKMQ (reference sequence). This CDR3 region has 15 residues. CDR3 sequence reads: CASSFLGQEGTEAFF. CDR3 sequence (DNA): TGTGCCAGCAGCTTCCTGGGACAGGAGGGAACTGAAGCTTTCTTT.

This clonotype was counted at least ten times. The genes are TRBV7-2 and TRBJ2-5, with 9 bases lining up with TRBD1. The CDR3 has 15 amino acids. After removal of 4 bases from V and 4 bases from J, the junction contained 7 bases not matched to a gene. Germline V lookup: CDR1 SGHTA, CDR2 FQGNSA. The CDR3: CASSSRTGVGETQYF. The CDR3 region has the DNA TGTGCCAGCAGCTCAAGGACAGGGGTCGGAGAGACCCAGTACTTC. The variable domain in full, with the rest retrieved from reference TRBV7-2 and TRBJ2-5, is GAGVSQSPSNKVTEKGKDVELRCDPISGHTALYWYRQSLGQGLEFLIYFQGNSAPDKSGLPSDRFSAERTGGSVSTLTIQRTQQEDSAVYLCASSSRTGVGETQYFGPGTRLLVL.

In its sample, this clonotype was seen many times. This chain joins TRBV9 and TRBJ2-5; D possibly corresponds to TRBD2 (7 bases). V gave up 0 bases and J gave up 5 bases, with 14 bases separating them. Germline V gives CDR1 SGDLS, CDR2 YYNGEE. This CDR3 contains 15 residues. The CDR3 bases are TGTGCCAGCAGCGTAGAAGGGGGGGGGCCGGAGACCCAGTACTTC. It specifies CASSVEGGGPETQYF.

This clonotype has a count of ten or more. J is TRBJ2-7 and V is TRBV9; D is perhaps TRBD1 (6 bases). The CDR3 is 15 residues long. V lost 0 bases, J lost 6 bases, and 16 bases lay in between. Germline V gene data show CDR1 as SGDLS and CDR2 as YYNGEE. The CDR3 is CASSVVADSPVEQYF. Written as DNA, the CDR3 is TGTGCCAGCAGCGTAGTTGCGGACAGCCCTGTCGAGCAGTACTTC.

There are many counts of this clonotype. CDR3 in amino acids: CSVEISRTEAFF. The CDR3 coding sequence is TGCAGCGTTGAAATCTCGCGCACTGAAGCTTTCTTT. The V gene is TRBV29-1, the J gene TRBJ1-1; D is uncertain. CDR3 size: 12 residues. Germline CDR1 SQVTM, CDR2 ANQGSEA. V lost 2 bases and J lost 4, with 8 bases in between.

This clonotype has only a few counts. Germline and junction disagree at one end, which may indicate a read error. The chain joins TRBV10-3 to TRBJ1-3, with D possibly TRBD1 on 5 matching bases. The CDR3 loop spans 19 amino acids. CDR1 and CDR2 (germline): ENHRY, SYGVKD. The CDR3 loop is CASSYFGGTTQYSGNTIYF. CDR3 DNA sequence: TGTGCCAGCAGTTACTTTGGGGGTACTACCCAATACTCTGGAAACACCATATATTTT.

In its sample, this clonotype was seen many times. The genes are TRBV6-5 and TRBJ1-1; no clear D gene. The CDR3 length is 15 residues. The germline V and J ends were trimmed by 0 bases and 1 base, with 9 bases remaining between them. Germline loops: CDR1 MNHEY, CDR2 SVGAGI. The CDR3 DNA is TGTGCCAGCAGTTACTCACTCGCAGCGAACACTGAAGCTTTCTTT. It yields the protein CASSYSLAANTEAFF.

This clonotype was recorded many times. The chain combines TRBV29-1 with TRBJ2-2, with 8 bases identical to TRBD1. The junction had 2 bases not matched to a gene; V was cut back by 7 bases and J by 7 bases. The CDR3 is 11 residues long. The germline CDR1 and CDR2 sequences are SQVTM and ANQGSEA. As DNA, the CDR3 is TGCAGCGGCGGGACAGGCGGGGAGCTGTTTTTT. As protein: CSGGTGGELFF.

This clonotype was detected only a few times. The chain carries TRBV5-1 and TRBJ1-1; tentatively, D is TRBD1 (6 bases). From germline, CDR1 is SGHRS and CDR2 YFSETQ. The CDR3 runs to 16 residues. The germline V and J ends were trimmed by 5 bases and 0 bases, with 17 bases remaining between them. CDR3 DNA: TGCGCCAGCAGGCGGCATACAGGGTCTATGAACACTGAAGCTTTCTTT. It yields the protein CASRRHTGSMNTEAFF.

V gene TRBV7-8 combines with J gene TRBJ2-5, with TRBD2 identical over 7 bases. The germline V gene has CDR1 SGHVS and CDR2 FQNEAQ. V shed 2 bases, J shed 7 bases, and the junction held 4 bases outside the gene matches. There are 13 residues in the CDR3. The CDR3 region has the DNA TGTGCCAGCAGCTTATGGGGGGAGGGGACCCAGTACTTC. This gives the protein CASSLWGEGTQYF.

There are many counts of this clonotype. This chain uses TRBV2 with TRBJ1-5; 8 bases agree with TRBD1. Germline CDR1 and CDR2: SNHLY and FYNNEI. The CDR3 is 15 amino acids. The junction had 7 bases not matched to a gene; V was cut back by 1 base and J by 8 bases. For the CDR3, the DNA is TGTGCCAGCAGTGAAGATCGGGCAGGGGGCGAGCCCCAGCATTTT. Its translation is CASSEDRAGGEPQHF.

CDR3 sequence: CSLGQGARTEAFF. For the CDR3, the DNA is TGCAGCTTGGGGCAGGGGGCGCGGACTGAAGCTTTCTTT. The V gene is TRBV29-1, the J gene TRBJ1-1, with 8 bases identical to TRBD1. The CDR3 is 13 amino acids. Trimming at V came to 8 bases and at J to 5 bases, leaving 10 bases not matched to a gene. Looked up from germline, CDR1 is SQVTM and CDR2 is ANQGSEA.

This clonotype was counted at least ten times. The J gene is TRBJ2-7, the V gene TRBV29-1; 7 nucleotides agree with TRBD1. The junction had 7 bases not matched to a gene; V was cut back by 5 bases and J by 3 bases. This CDR3 spans 13 amino acids. Germline CDR1 SQVTM, CDR2 ANQGSEA. The CDR3 sequence is CSVRGLAHYEQYF. For the CDR3, the DNA is TGCAGCGTTAGGGGGCTCGCCCACTACGAGCAGTACTTC.

This clonotype was observed many times. The chain is built from TRBV12-5 and TRBJ2-7, with 7 bases identical to TRBD2. The germline V gene has CDR1 LGHNT and CDR2 FRNRAP. The V gene end was trimmed by 5 bases and the J gene end by 4 bases; junction bases not matched to a gene: 2. CDR3 size: 12 residues. CDR3 region: CASGGRGYEQYF. The DNA of the CDR3 is TGTGCTAGTGGTGGGAGGGGATACGAGCAGTACTTC.

This clonotype was recorded at least ten times. This chain uses TRBV29-1 with TRBJ1-2; TRBD1 matches 9 bases. Trimming cost V 3 bases and J 7 bases; bases outside gene matches: 9. The CDR3 sequence is 14 residues long. Germline V gene lookup returns CDR1 SQVTM and CDR2 ANQGSEA. CDR3 region: CSVEVDRGAGGYTF. For the CDR3, the DNA is TGCAGCGTTGAGGTCGACAGGGGGGCGGGTGGCTACACCTTC.

This clonotype was detected many times. The chain recombines TRBV12-3 or TRBV12-4 with TRBJ2-2; D uncertain. The CDR3 contains 12 residues. V lost 6 bases and J lost 8, with 10 bases in between. CDR3 DNA: TGTGCCAGCAGACTACAGTGGGGGGAGCTGTTTTTT. As protein: CASRLQWGELFF.

Ten or more counts support this clonotype. The chain recombines TRBV20-1 with TRBJ2-2; 7 bases align to TRBD1. Germline lookup yields CDR1 DFQATT and CDR2 SNEGSKA (reference sequence). The CDR3 has 13 residues. Germline trimming cut 6 bases from V and 7 bases from J; bases unmatched to any gene: 8. The CDR3 reads CSAPGGGHGELFF. The CDR3 bases are TGCAGTGCGCCAGGGGGTGGTCACGGGGAGCTGTTTTTT.

As concerns this clonotype: A read error may explain this, as a much larger clone is one base away. In this CDR3 the conserved last residue, phenylalanine or tryptophan, is missing, so a read error is likely. The DNA is omitted, as the CDR3 cannot be located on it reliably, and the CDR3 follows TCRdb's listing. This sequence joins TRBV2 and TRBJ1-2. Germline CDR1 and CDR2: SNHLY and FYNNEI. The CDR3 is 11 amino acids long, termini counted. This CDR3 reads CGSSLDGRLFL.

This clonotype has a single count. A much larger clone lies one base from this, so it may be a read error. The rearrangement links TRBV14 to TRBJ1-6; weak D call: TRBD1 (5 bases). Germline assignment: CDR1 SGHDN and CDR2 FVKESK. The CDR3 extends over 14 amino acids. The CDR3 reads CVSSPPGLFSPLHF. The CDR3 DNA follows: TGTGTCAGCAGCCCGCCGGGACTATTCTCACCCCTCCACTTT.

This clonotype has just a few counts. The V call is TRBV27, the J call TRBJ2-7, with 11 bases that match TRBD1. This CDR3 region has 15 residues. Losses at the gene ends were 0 bases for V and 9 bases for J; bases not matched to a gene: 7. In germline, CDR1 is MNHEY, CDR2 SMNVEV (reference sequence). CDR3 sequence reads: CASSLSGTGGVRQYF. CDR3 in DNA: TGTGCCAGCAGTTTATCCGGGACAGGGGGGGTGCGGCAGTACTTC.

In this sample, this clonotype turned up many times. The chain employs TRBV20-1 and TRBJ1-6, with D maybe TRBD1 (6 bases). Between the trimmed V and J ends, which lost 5 bases and 6 bases, there was a span of 17 bases. CDR1 is DFQATT, CDR2 SNEGSKA, per germline (reference sequence). The CDR3 is made up of 15 amino acids. The CDR3 region is CSASEGGRGNSPLHF. DNA for the CDR3: TGCAGTGCTTCCGAAGGGGGGAGGGGTAATTCACCCCTCCACTTT.

This clonotype was counted a few times. This sequence joins TRBV6-5 and TRBJ1-2; no reliable D call. The V gene lost 5 bases and the J gene lost 1 base, with 11 bases spanning the gap. Germline V lookup: CDR1 MNHEY, CDR2 SVGAGI. This CDR3 has 14 residues. The CDR3 sequence: CASSARHLNYGYTF. The CDR3 region has the DNA TGTGCCAGCAGTGCTAGACACCTTAACTATGGCTACACCTTC.

The table lists this clonotype with a few counts. The rearrangement uses TRBV14 and TRBJ1-6; D uncertain. Trimming took 8 bases from V and 1 from J, leaving 0 bases between them. This CDR3 has 11 residues. Germline V lookup: CDR1 SGHDN, CDR2 FVKESK. Here the CDR3 DNA reads TGTGCCAGCTCCTATAATTCACCCCTCCACTTT. This encodes CASSYNSPLHF.

This clonotype was seen at least ten times. This sequence joins TRBV12-3 or TRBV12-4 and TRBJ1-3; the D is unclear. V was shortened by 6 bases and J by 1 base, with 13 bases between the two germline ends. This CDR3 region has 15 residues. In DNA, the CDR3 is TGTGCCAGCAGGGACCCCACCGCTTCTGGAAACACCATATATTTT. It encodes CASRDPTASGNTIYF.

Note on this clonotype: It may be a read error: a sequence one base away is much more abundant. The V gene is TRBV19, the J gene TRBJ2-2, with no clear D. Looked up from germline, CDR1 is LNHDA and CDR2 is SQIVND (reference sequence). There are 14 residues in the CDR3. CDR3 region: CTSSMPSDTGELFF. CDR3 coding DNA: TGTACCAGTAGTATGCCCTCGGACACCGGGGAGCTGTTTTTT.

This clonotype appeared once. This sequence joins TRBV7-9 and TRBJ2-5; tentatively, D is TRBD1 (6 bases). CDR3 length: 18 amino acids. From germline, CDR1 is SEHNR and CDR2 FQNEAQ (reference sequence). V lost 5 bases, J lost 3 bases, and 25 bases lay in between. CDR3 in DNA: TGTGCCAGCAGCCTAAGATCAGGGGTCGACACCGGGGAAGAGACCCAGTACTTC. Its protein product is CASSLRSGVDTGEETQYF.

This clonotype was observed a handful of times. The chain recombines TRBV5-1 with TRBJ2-3; D is possibly TRBD1 (6 bases). Looked up from germline, CDR1 is SGHRS and CDR2 is YFSETQ. The ends were cut back, 0 bases at V and 1 base at J, with 12 bases in the middle. CDR3 size: 16 residues. For the CDR3, the DNA is TGCGCCAGCAGCTTGGCCCGGGACAAACGCACAGATACGCAGTATTTT. Its protein product is CASSLARDKRTDTQYF.

For this clonotype: A much larger clone lies a single base off, so this may be a read error. Lacking the conserved final phenylalanine or tryptophan, this CDR3 likely reflects a read error. The J gene is TRBJ2-7, the V gene TRBV7-2; D might be TRBD1 (6 bases). The germline gives CDR1 SGHTA, CDR2 FQGNSA. V shed 2 bases and J shed 3 bases, with 11 bases lying between them. CDR3 length: 14 residues. The CDR3 DNA is TGTGCCAGCAGCTTATTGGGACAACTCTACGAGCAGTACTCC. Its translation: CASSLLGQLYEQYS.

J is TRBJ1-6 and V is TRBV9; no reliable D call. CDR3 length: 15 amino acids. Trimming pared 0 bases from V and 7 bases from J, leaving 11 bases between. Germline CDR1 is SGDLS and CDR2 is YYNGEE. Here the CDR3 reads CASSVAGQENSPLHF. CDR3 bases: TGTGCCAGCAGCGTAGCTGGGCAGGAGAATTCACCCCTCCACTTT. The complete variable domain, with remaining parts taken from reference TRBV9 and TRBJ1-6, reads DSGVTQTPKHLITATGQRVTLRCSPRSGDLSVYWYQQSLDQGLQFLIQYYNGEERAKGNILERFSAQQFPDLHSELNLSSLELGDSALYFCASSVAGQENSPLHFGNGTRLTVT.